Relative to its sample, the clone carrying this TCR beta chain is medium-sized. V was pared by 3 bases and J by 2 bases, with 7 bases of the junction left unmatched. The CDR3 runs to 15 residues. CDR1 and CDR2 (germline): LGHDT, YNNKEL (reference sequence). The data are from a study of spatial heterogeneity in lung cancer. Looking at the study overall: Among detected sequences, beta-chain ones consistently exceeded alpha-chain ones in number. More than 8.5 raw reads, on average, carried each unique TCR and UMI combination.

TCRdb re-analysed the 5' RACE reads in MiXCR, keeping a single row per CDR3 protein. The sample lists over a thousand distinct CDR3 sequences, around 27% seen once, with over 15% in the top ten. The time point here: sample taken at primary tumor resection. Samples came from 72 TRACERx patients with untreated early-stage lung cancer. The source material was normal lung tissue next to the tumor, sampled at surgery. This TCR was recovered from a female donor with early-stage non-small cell lung cancer. The rearrangement links TRBV3-1 to TRBJ2-7; 7 nucleotides align to TRBD1. The CDR3 DNA reads as TGTGCCAGCAGCCACTGGGGACAGATTACCTACGAGCAGTACTTC. Translating gives CASSHWGQITYEQYF.